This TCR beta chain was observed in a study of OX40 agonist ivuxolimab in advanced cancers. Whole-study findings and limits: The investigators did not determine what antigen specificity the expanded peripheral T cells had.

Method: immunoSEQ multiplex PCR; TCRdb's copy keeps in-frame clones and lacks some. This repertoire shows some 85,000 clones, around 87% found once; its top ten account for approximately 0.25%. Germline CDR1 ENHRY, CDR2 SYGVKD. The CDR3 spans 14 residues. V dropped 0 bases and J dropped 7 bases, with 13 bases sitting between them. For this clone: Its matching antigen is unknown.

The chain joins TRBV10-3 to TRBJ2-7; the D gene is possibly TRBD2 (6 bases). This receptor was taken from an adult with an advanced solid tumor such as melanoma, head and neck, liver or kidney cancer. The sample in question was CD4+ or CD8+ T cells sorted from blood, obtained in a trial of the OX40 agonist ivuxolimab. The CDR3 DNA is TGTGCCATCAGTGAGTCGAATACCGGGAGTGAGCAGTACTTC. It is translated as CAISESNTGSEQYF.